This T cell receptor (beta chain) appears in the sequencing data of a study of CD4 T cells in relation to SARS-CoV-2 and coronaviruses. Method: immunoSEQ multiplex PCR; TCRdb's copy keeps in-frame clones and lacks some. The profile shows 41,000 or so clones, more than 65% of them singletons. Note on this clone: Its matching antigen is unknown.

The germline V gene encodes CDR1 SGDLS and CDR2 YYNGEE. V lost 1 base and J lost 1, with 17 bases in between. CDR3 size: 18 residues. This TCR was sampled from an adult with COVID-19. The sample taken for sequencing was naive CD4+ T cells from PBMCs, cultured in vitro. As for subset: naive CD4+ T cells isolated by negative enrichment. The J gene is TRBJ2-2, the V gene TRBV9; possible D gene TRBD1, 5 bases. The CDR3 region has the DNA TGTGCCAGCAGCGTAAGGATTTCAGGGTCAGGGAACACCGGGGAGCTGTTTTTT. Protein: CASSVRISGSGNTGELFF.